This T cell receptor beta chain was sequenced during a study of cytomegalovirus exposure and HLA in healthy donors. The donors were in the roughly 120-subject validation cohort, distinct from the roughly 670-subject first cohort. Details on this clone: The antigen is undetermined.

Sequenced by immunoSEQ multiplex PCR; TCRdb stores in-frame clones only, minus some. The sample carries around 300,000 clones, 87% recorded once. Broader study findings: Among TCR beta chains, those listed as cytomegalovirus-associated numbered roughly 150. With high specificity and sensitivity, the classifier reportedly diagnosed cytomegalovirus status. Through in vitro validation, a few CMV-associated chains were shown to be specific for CMV antigens.

CDR1 is SQVTM and CDR2 is ANQGSEA in the germline V gene. The CDR3 runs to 13 residues. V trimming: 7 bases; J trimming: 4 bases; junction bases outside the gene matches: 9. V and J are TRBV29-1 and TRBJ2-5; 7 bases line up with TRBD1. The sequence was collected from a woman between 25 and 40 years old in good health and CMV-seropositive. Sequenced material: PBMCs. CDR3 amino acids: CSGIVQGLETQYF. DNA for the CDR3: TGCAGCGGAATCGTACAGGGGCTAGAGACCCAGTACTTC.